The clone carrying this T cell receptor (beta chain) showed up just once. The source of the sample is a study of blood T cell repertoires in COVID-19. Study context: Acute and convalescent COVID-19 samples came from the United States, Italy and Spain. PBMCs, B-cell-depleted T cells, or T cells provided the cDNA or gDNA that made up the material.

The protocol was immunoSEQ multiplex PCR, while the TCRdb copy is restricted to in-frame clones and leaves out a portion. The top ten clones hold around 1.5% of a sample with about 410,000 clones, over 75% of them seen once. Germline CDR1 reads ENHRY; CDR2 reads SYGVKD. J was trimmed by 0 bases and V by 3 bases; bases with no gene match: 11. There are 18 residues in the CDR3. This clonotype was sampled from a woman in her forties with COVID-19, enrolled during active disease. Material for sequencing was peripheral blood. The V and J genes are TRBV10-3 and TRBJ1-1, with 9 positions matching TRBD1. CDR3 DNA: TGTGCCATCAGTGAAAGGGGGACAGGGACCCTTATGAACACTGAAGCTTTCTTT. Encoded protein: CAISERGTGTLMNTEAFF.